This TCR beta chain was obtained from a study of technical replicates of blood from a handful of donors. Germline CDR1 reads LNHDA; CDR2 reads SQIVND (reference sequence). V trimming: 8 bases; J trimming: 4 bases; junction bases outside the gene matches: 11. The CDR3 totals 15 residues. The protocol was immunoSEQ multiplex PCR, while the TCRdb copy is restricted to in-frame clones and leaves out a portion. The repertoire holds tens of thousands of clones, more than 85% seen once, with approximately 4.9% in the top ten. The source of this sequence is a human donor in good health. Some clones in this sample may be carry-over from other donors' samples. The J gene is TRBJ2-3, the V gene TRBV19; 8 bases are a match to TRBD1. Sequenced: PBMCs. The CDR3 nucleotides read TGTGCCAGTGAGGGGACCAGGGGGCTGTCAGATACGCAGTATTTT. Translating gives CASEGTRGLSDTQYF.